This T cell receptor beta chain is drawn from a study of OX40 agonist ivuxolimab in advanced cancers. Overall study results and limits: At 0.1 to 3.0 mg/kg and by week 6, clonal expansion occurred in CD4+ and CD8+ blood T cells. Some patients without response likewise showed low normalized clonal expansion.

This clone appeared a single time. What it recognizes is unknown. Per the germline V gene, CDR1 is SGHRS and CDR2 is YFSETQ. Trimming stripped 0 bases from V and 3 bases from J, with 8 bases between. The CDR3 runs to 14 residues. The table came from immunoSEQ multiplex PCR; TCRdb's copy has only in-frame clones and leaves some out. This sample has over 80,000 clones, with around four fifths found just once. This rearrangement joins TRBV5-1 to TRBJ2-3; D could derive from TRBD1 or TRBD2 (5 bases each). The TCR comes from an adult with an advanced solid tumor such as melanoma, head and neck, liver or kidney cancer. The source was CD4+ or CD8+ T cells sorted from blood, collected in a trial of the OX40 agonist ivuxolimab. For the CDR3, the DNA is TGCGCCAGCAGCTTGGTCAGGGAGACAGATACGCAGTATTTT. Translating gives CASSLVRETDTQYF.